The 24 T cell receptor beta chains reported below all come from one sample, sequenced in a study of shared clonotypes between healthy human individuals. The protocol was immunoSEQ multiplex PCR, while the TCRdb copy is restricted to in-frame clones and leaves out a portion. The sample lists approximately 2.5 million clones, 85% to 95% occurring once. The sequencing input was naive CD4+ T cells sorted from blood. Subset: CD45RA+ positively selected. The receptors come from a young man in good health.

The rearrangement uses TRBV6-1 and TRBJ1-5; D uncertain. CDR1 MNHNS and CDR2 SASEGT come from the germline V gene. CDR3 size: 12 residues. Between the trimmed V and J ends, which lost 7 bases and 6 bases, there was a span of 10 bases. CDR3 amino acids: CASTEVAQPQHF. In DNA form, the CDR3 reads TGTGCCAGCACCGAAGTTGCTCAGCCCCAGCATTTT.

The CDR3 DNA follows: TGTGCCAGCTCACCACCATACAGGGTGGGTCCCGAGCAGTACTTC. Amino acids: CASSPPYRVGPEQYF. V and J are TRBV18 and TRBJ2-7, with D maybe TRBD1 (6 bases). Germline V gene lookup returns CDR1 KGHSH and CDR2 LQKENI. V was cut by 0 bases and J by 6 bases, with 15 bases left in between. CDR3 length: 15 residues.

This rearrangement joins TRBV18 to TRBJ2-5; unclear D gene. The V gene lost 1 base and the J gene lost 2 bases, with 11 bases spanning the gap. CDR1 KGHSH and CDR2 LQKENI come from the germline V gene. This CDR3 spans 15 amino acids. The CDR3 DNA reads TGTGCCAGCTCACCACTTGGCTCAGTACAAGAGACCCAGTACTTC. Translated, it gives CASSPLGSVQETQYF.

V is TRBV25-1 and J is TRBJ2-2, with 7 positions matching TRBD1. The germline gives CDR1 MGHDK, CDR2 SYGVNS. The CDR3 consists of 15 residues. The junction had 7 bases not matched to a gene; V was cut back by 3 bases and J by 6 bases. CDR3 protein: CASSDYRGKAGELFF. In DNA, the CDR3 is TGTGCCAGCAGTGACTACAGGGGTAAGGCCGGGGAGCTGTTTTTT.

V gene TRBV10-3 combines with J gene TRBJ2-5, with 7 bases aligning to TRBD2. The CDR3 loop spans 16 amino acids. Trimming took 3 bases from V and 4 from J; bases not matched to a gene: 11. The V gene's germline CDR1 is ENHRY and CDR2 SYGVKD. The CDR3 DNA follows: TGTGCCATCAGTGACTCCAACCCACTAGCGACAGAGACCCAGTACTTC. Amino acids: CAISDSNPLATETQYF.

The chain joins TRBV9 to TRBJ2-1; 8 bases match TRBD1. Germline V gives CDR1 SGDLS, CDR2 YYNGEE. The CDR3 contains 16 residues. V lost 4 bases to trimming and J lost 2 bases; unmatched junction nucleotides: 8. The CDR3, as DNA: TGTGCCAGCAGCTTAAGGACAGGGACCACCTACAATGAGCAGTTCTTC. Its translation: CASSLRTGTTYNEQFF. Variable domain in full (rest from reference TRBV9 and TRBJ2-1): DSGVTQTPKHLITATGQRVTLRCSPRSGDLSVYWYQQSLDQGLQFLIQYYNGEERAKGNILERFSAQQFPDLHSELNLSSLELGDSALYFCASSLRTGTTYNEQFFGPGTRLTVL.

The chain joins TRBV28 to TRBJ1-2; 7 positions agree with TRBD1. The ends lost 5 bases at V and 4 bases at J; junction bases unmatched: 10. Germline values: CDR1 MDHEN, CDR2 SYDVKM. The CDR3 is 15 residues long. In nucleotides, the CDR3 is TGTGCCAGCAGTAACCCCCGACAGGGATCCTATGGCTACACCTTC. Protein sequence: CASSNPRQGSYGYTF.

The chain combines TRBV10-3 with TRBJ2-5; D is tentatively TRBD1 or TRBD2 (5 bases each). CDR3 length equals 14 residues. V was clipped by 3 bases and J by 5 bases, with 13 bases between them. Germline CDR1 reads ENHRY; CDR2 reads SYGVKD. CDR3: CAISERGAGETQYF. CDR3 coding DNA: TGTGCCATCAGTGAACGAGGGGCCGGGGAGACCCAGTACTTC.

On this clone: Other DNA sequences in this specimen translate into the identical CDR3. The V gene is TRBV4-3, the J gene TRBJ2-2, with 9 positions matching TRBD2. The CDR3 covers 18 residues. Germline loops: CDR1 LGHNA, CDR2 YSLEER. The V segment lost 0 bases and the J segment 0 bases; nucleotides outside the gene matches: 5. Here the CDR3 reads CASSQDSLAGTNTGELFF. In DNA, the CDR3 is TGCGCCAGCAGCCAAGATTCCCTAGCGGGAACGAACACCGGGGAGCTGTTTTTT.

In regard to this clone: Germline is not matched at one junction end, which may reflect a read error. The chain employs TRBV7-7 and TRBJ1-6; D gene uncertain. CDR1 is SSHAT and CDR2 is FNYEAQ in the germline V gene (reference sequence). This CDR3 has 13 residues. The CDR3 coding sequence is TGTGCTAGCAGCTTAGACTATAATTCACCCCTCCACTTT. Protein: CASSLDYNSPLHF.

The J gene is TRBJ2-3, the V gene TRBV5-4, with D perhaps matching TRBD2 (6 bases). The V end lost 4 bases, the J end lost 4 bases, and 16 bases lay between the germline ends. Per germline, CDR1 SGHNT and CDR2 YYREEE (reference sequence). The CDR3 totals 15 residues. This CDR3 is CASSPGLPGADTQYF. In DNA, the CDR3 is TGTGCCAGCAGCCCAGGTCTACCGGGAGCAGATACGCAGTATTTT.

CDR3 DNA: TGTGCCAGCAGTGGTGACAGGAGCTCCTACGAGCAGTACTTC. Its translation: CASSGDRSSYEQYF. The gene calls are TRBV2 and TRBJ2-5, with D maybe TRBD1 (6 bases). TRBJ2-7 explains the end of the DNA better; the J call may be wrong. The germline V gene has CDR1 SNHLY and CDR2 FYNNEI. The CDR3 contains 14 residues.

The chain is built from TRBV7-2 and TRBJ2-7, with a tentative D call TRBD2 (5 bases). V was trimmed by 8 bases and J by 6 bases, leaving 14 bases between them. Per the germline V gene, CDR1 is SGHTA and CDR2 is FQGNSA. The length of the CDR3 is 12 residues. The CDR3 loop is CASCYGVGEQYF. In DNA, the CDR3 is TGTGCCAGCTGTTACGGGGTTGGCGAGCAGTACTTC.

The chain carries TRBV6-1 and TRBJ2-1; D unresolved. V was cut by 11 bases and J by 0 bases, with 11 bases left in between. The CDR3 spans 13 residues. Germline V gives CDR1 MNHNS, CDR2 SASEGT. The CDR3 bases are TGTGCCTTGTCACAGAGCTCCTACAATGAGCAGTTCTTC. This translates into CALSQSSYNEQFF.

The chain carries TRBV6-1 and TRBJ1-3; possible D gene TRBD1, 6 bases. The CDR3 consists of 12 residues. With 6 bases removed from V and 4 bases from J, the gap between germline ends came to 7 bases. The germline V gene encodes CDR1 MNHNS and CDR2 SASEGT. The CDR3 DNA is TGTGCCAGCAGCGGACAGGGAAACACCATATATTTT. Translation: CASSGQGNTIYF.

The chain links TRBV6-5 to TRBJ2-3; D perhaps matches TRBD2 (7 bases). CDR1 is MNHEY, CDR2 SVGAGI, per germline. Trimming took 0 bases from V and 4 from J, leaving 11 bases between them. This CDR3 has 15 residues. This CDR3 reads CASSYSGGGADTQYF. In DNA form, the CDR3 reads TGTGCCAGCAGTTACTCTGGCGGGGGCGCAGATACGCAGTATTTT.

The V and J genes are TRBV6-5 and TRBJ2-2; D remains ambiguous. This CDR3 region has 16 residues. In germline, CDR1 is MNHEY, CDR2 SVGAGI. V was pared by 2 bases and J by 7 bases, with 17 bases between. Written as DNA, the CDR3 is TGTGCCAGCAGTTACCTCGTGGGGTCAAGAGGCGGGGAGCTGTTTTTT. Protein sequence: CASSYLVGSRGGELFF.

The chain uses TRBV6-1 and TRBJ2-1; D not certain. The CDR3 is 13 residues long. Germline CDR1 MNHNS, CDR2 SASEGT. Trimming cost V 6 bases and J 6 bases, with 12 bases left between them. The CDR3 spells CASSSVRGNEQFF. For the CDR3, the DNA is TGTGCCAGCAGCAGCGTTCGCGGCAATGAGCAGTTCTTC.

This sequence joins TRBV4-2 and TRBJ2-1, with D possibly being TRBD1 or TRBD2 (5 bases each). This CDR3 comprises 15 residues. CDR1 is LGHNA, CDR2 YNFKEQ, per germline. The V end lost 4 bases, the J end lost 4 bases, and 14 bases lay between the germline ends. This chain's CDR3 is CASSLDPGRYNEQFF. The CDR3 nucleotides read TGTGCCAGCAGCCTCGATCCGGGACGGTACAATGAGCAGTTCTTC.

V gene TRBV30 combines with J gene TRBJ1-1, with D tentatively TRBD1 (6 bases). CDR1 and CDR2 (germline): GTSNPN, SVGIG (reference sequence). The CDR3 extends over 14 amino acids. Trimming took off 0 bases at V and 4 bases at J, with 12 bases between the two ends. The CDR3, as DNA: TGTGCCTGGAGTGTACAGGGCATCGGCACTGAAGCTTTCTTT. Protein product: CAWSVQGIGTEAFF.

In regard to this clone: The same CDR3 can be traced to other DNA sequences in this sample. The chain employs TRBV30 and TRBJ2-5, with D tentatively TRBD1 (5 bases). Trimming shortened V by 2 bases and J by 5 bases, and 12 bases separated the two germline ends. The CDR3 runs 13 residues. CDR1 GTSNPN and CDR2 SVGIG come from the germline V gene (reference sequence). This CDR3 is CAWSPLPGETQYF. CDR3 nucleotides: TGTGCCTGGAGTCCTCTTCCAGGGGAGACCCAGTACTTC. Drawing the rest from reference TRBV30 and TRBJ2-5, the complete variable domain is SQTIHQWPATLVQPVGSPLSLECTVEGTSNPNLYWYRQAAGRGLQLLFYSVGIGQISSEVPQNLSASRPQDRQFILSSKKLLLSDSGFYLCAWSPLPGETQYFGPGTRLLVL.

J is TRBJ2-3 and V is TRBV5-6, with 12 bases fitting TRBD2. CDR1 SGHDT and CDR2 YYEEEE come from the germline V gene. The ends lost 3 bases at V and 5 bases at J; junction bases unmatched: 4. The CDR3 spans 15 residues. CDR3 loop: CASSSLAGGRDTQYF. As DNA, the CDR3 is TGTGCCAGCAGCTCCCTAGCGGGGGGGAGAGATACGCAGTATTTT.

This sequence joins TRBV2 and TRBJ2-7, with TRBD2 matching 13 bases. From germline, CDR1 is SNHLY and CDR2 FYNNEI. This CDR3 has 15 residues. With 7 bases clipped from V and 2 bases from J, the junction kept 5 bases outside the gene matches. The CDR3 sequence is CASTLTSGGAYEQYF. The CDR3 coding sequence is TGTGCCAGCACCCTTACTAGCGGGGGGGCCTACGAGCAGTACTTC.

The rearrangement links TRBV4-2 to TRBJ1-1; no clear D gene. Trimming took 1 base from V and 0 from J, leaving 15 bases between them. The CDR3 is 17 residues long. The germline gives CDR1 LGHNA, CDR2 YNFKEQ. CDR3 sequence reads: CASSQVGNEQMNTEAFF. The CDR3 DNA sequence: TGTGCCAGCAGCCAAGTTGGTAACGAACAGATGAACACTGAAGCTTTCTTT.